This T cell receptor (beta chain) was observed in a study of CD8+ T cells in alopecia areata. Points from the study as a whole: Compared with normal scalp, lesional scalp had higher clonality and more expanded CD8+ clones. Mice gave a clearer picture of TCR sharing than patients did, possibly for HLA-related reasons. There were also resident alphabeta T cells of normal skin sequenced in scalp samples.

Sorting of CD4+ and CD8+ T cells was performed on PBMCs. Remarks on this clone: Its antigen is currently unknown.

The CDR3 totals 12 residues. The ends were cut back, 0 bases at V and 7 bases at J, with 8 bases in the middle. Germline V gene data show CDR1 as SQVTM and CDR2 as ANQGSEA. Investigators isolated RNA and reverse transcribed it into cDNA to act as the sequencing template. TCRdb keeps only in-frame clones here, not all; method: immunoSEQ multiplex PCR. The sample holds roughly 120,000 clones, 55% to 70% seen once. Sequencing was carried out using CD4+ T cells sorted from blood. The V gene is TRBV29-1, the J gene TRBJ2-3; D gene uncertain. The TCR was taken from a human donor in good health. This CDR3 reads CSVEERWYTQYF. The CDR3 bases are TGCAGCGTTGAAGAACGGTGGTATACGCAGTATTTT.